These T cell receptor beta chains were read from a single sample in a study of OX40 agonist ivuxolimab in advanced cancers. Assay: immunoSEQ multiplex PCR; the TCRdb copy retains only in-frame clones and omits some. In the table there are approximately 68,000 clones, 86% of which are singletons. The starting material was CD4+ or CD8+ T cells sorted from blood, obtained in a trial of the OX40 agonist ivuxolimab. These receptor sequences come from an adult with an advanced solid tumor such as melanoma, head and neck, liver or kidney cancer. The CDR3 runs from the conserved cysteine through the conserved F or W. The order of the fields is J gene, V gene, D gene, clone size, CDR3 DNA, CDR3 protein. D genes are given only for firm matches. Part of the rows lack a size; the others show once, few, many or a class for expanded clones.

>TRBJ1-2|TRBV25-1|TRBD1|few
TGTGCCAGCAGTGCGACAGGGGGGTACTATGGCTACACCTTC
CASSATGGYYGYTF
>TRBJ2-2|TRBV7-6|TRBD2|NA
TGTGCCAGCAGCTTAACACTAGCGGGGGGATCCGGGGAGCTGTTTTTT
CASSLTLAGGSGELFF
>TRBJ1-2|TRBV2|NA|NA
TGTGCCAGCAGGGACGGACCTAACTATGGCTACACCTTC
CASRDGPNYGYTF
>TRBJ2-7|TRBV9|TRBD1|once
TGTGCCAGCAGCGTAGAGGGCAGGGGGCGGGCCGAGCAGTACTTC
CASSVEGRGRAEQYF
>TRBJ1-4|TRBV5-5|TRBD1|once
TGTGCCAGCAGCTTAGGGGGCCCCAATGAAAAACTGTTTTTT
CASSLGGPNEKLFF
>TRBJ2-1|TRBV28|TRBD2|NA
TGTGCCAGCTCCAGTTTCTCTAGCGGTACCTACAATGAGCAGTTCTTC
CASSSFSSGTYNEQFF
>TRBJ2-5|TRBV5-4|NA|NA
TGTGCCAGCAGCTCGTTTTCAGGGTTTCGGGAGACCCAGTACTTC
CASSSFSGFRETQYF
>TRBJ1-5|TRBV4-3|NA|NA
TGCGCCAGCAGCCCGACAGTTAGCAATCAGCCCCAGCATTTT
CASSPTVSNQPQHF
>TRBJ2-6|TRBV21-1|NA|NA
TGTGCCAGCAACCCTGGGGGGGCCAACGTCCTGACTTTC
CASNPGGANVLTF
>TRBJ1-2|TRBV27|NA|NA
TGTGCCAGCACCACTCCCGGGAACTATGGCTACACCTTC
CASTTPGNYGYTF
>TRBJ1-5|TRBV9|NA|NA
TGTGCCAGCAGCGTCCAGGGCGCGCAGCCCCAGCATTTT
CASSVQGAQPQHF
>TRBJ1-1|TRBV4-2|NA|NA
TGTGCCAGCAGCCAAGAATCCGAACGGGGAGAAGCTTTCTTT
CASSQESERGEAFF
>TRBJ2-1|TRBV20-1|NA|NA
TGCAGTGCGAGTAATGATGAGCAGTTCTTC
CSASNDEQFF
>TRBJ2-7|TRBV6-5|NA|NA
TGTGCCAGCAGTTATTCGAAGGGTGTCTACGAGCAGTACTTC
CASSYSKGVYEQYF
>TRBJ2-7|TRBV5-1|NA|NA
TGCGCCAGCAGCAAAGATCACGGTTACGAGCAGTACTTC
CASSKDHGYEQYF
>TRBJ1-5|TRBV18|NA|NA
TGTGCCAGCTCACCACAGGGAGGCGGCAATCAGCCCCAGCATTTT
CASSPQGGGNQPQHF
>TRBJ2-1|TRBV27|TRBD1|NA
TGTGCCAGCAGTCTTCGCGGGCGGACAGGGTCATCGAACTCCTACAATGAGCAGTTCTTC
CASSLRGRTGSSNSYNEQFF
>TRBJ2-7|TRBV7-9|NA|NA
TGTGCCAGCAGCCAACCGCCAGGGTACGAGCAGTACTTC
CASSQPPGYEQYF
>TRBJ1-2|TRBV2|NA|NA
TGTGCCAGCAGTCTACAGGAATATGGCTACACCTTC
CASSLQEYGYTF
>TRBJ1-1|TRBV4-3|NA|once
TGCGCCAGCAGCCAAGCCCCCCCGGGACGAAGTTGGGCTACTGAAGCTTTCTTT
CASSQAPPGRSWATEAFF
>TRBJ1-2|TRBV19|NA|NA
TGTGCCAGTGATCGGGGGCATTCTAACTATGGCTACACCTTC
CASDRGHSNYGYTF
>TRBJ2-7|TRBV6-5|NA|NA
TGTGCCAGCAGCGGCGGGGTGCTCGAGCAGTACTTC
CASSGGVLEQYF
>TRBJ2-5|TRBV29-1|TRBD1|NA
TGCAGCGTTGCTGGACAGGGGGCTTTCGAGACCCAGTACTTC
CSVAGQGAFETQYF
>TRBJ2-5|TRBV6-5|TRBD2|few
TGTGCCAGCAGTTCAAGGACTAGCGGGGGTCGGGAGACCCAGTACTTC
CASSSRTSGGRETQYF